This T cell receptor (beta chain) is from a study of control samples from healthy donors and cancer patients. Produced via immunoSEQ multiplex PCR; TCRdb's table is partial and in-frame only. The sample records 90,000 to 100,000 clones, 90% being singletons. Sequencing was performed on blood. This clonotype originated in a woman aged 18-29 years in good health.

This CDR3 is CASSDVRGGRETQYF. CDR3 bases: TGTGCCAGCAGTGATGTGCGGGGGGGCCGAGAGACCCAGTACTTC. J is TRBJ2-5 and V is TRBV6-1; 9 bases align to TRBD2. V lost 3 bases to trimming and J lost 4 bases; unmatched junction nucleotides: 6. This CDR3 has 15 residues. Germline CDR1 MNHNS, CDR2 SASEGT.